The clone carrying this T cell receptor (beta chain) was observed a single time. This entry belongs to a study of blood T cell repertoires in COVID-19. Trimming stripped 5 bases from V and 5 bases from J, with 15 bases between. Looked up from germline, CDR1 is WNHNN and CDR2 is SYGVQD (reference sequence). The CDR3 sequence is 14 residues long. Original handling: Using reference gene primer amplification, nucleated cell counts were estimated. Profiled with immunoSEQ multiplex PCR; TCRdb holds only in-frame clones, not every one. The DNA was the basis for D and trimming; V, J and clone size are from that table. The table records 200,000 to 300,000 clones, about 89% of them present only once.

The J gene is TRBJ1-1, the V gene TRBV10-1; the D gene is possibly TRBD1 (5 bases). Sequencing input: PBMCs or T cells enriched from blood (not recorded which). The source of this sequence is a woman aged 18-29 years who had recovered from COVID-19. CDR3 DNA: TGCGCCAGCAGTTACGGGACGGCGGGAACTGAAGCTTTCTTT. It encodes CASSYGTAGTEAFF.